This TCR beta chain was identified in a study of OX40 agonist ivuxolimab in advanced cancers. About the research overall: Ivuxolimab, an agonistic anti-OX40 (CD134) antibody, was given to patients. Partial response was recorded in three patients: one hepatocellular carcinoma and two cutaneous melanoma cases. Findings and limits, study-wide: Blood T cells, both CD4+ and CD8+, expanded clonally by week 6 at 0.1 to 3.0 mg/kg.

This clone appeared a single time. The antigen is undetermined. TCRdb's table, derived via immunoSEQ multiplex PCR, lists solely in-frame clones and lacks some. The data hold about 100,000 clones, with around 93% observed a single time. This CDR3 spans 11 amino acids. Germline V gives CDR1 MNHNY, CDR2 SVGAGI (reference sequence). V was cut by 2 bases and J by 4 bases, with 1 base left in between. A history of autoimmune disease or systemic immunosuppression excluded patients. The chain carries TRBV6-6 and TRBJ2-3; no reliable D call. The sample consisted of CD4+ or CD8+ T cells sorted from blood, taken in a trial of the OX40 agonist ivuxolimab. This clonotype was obtained from an adult with an advanced solid tumor such as melanoma, head and neck, liver or kidney cancer. This CDR3 reads CASSYPDTQYF. CDR3 DNA sequence: TGTGCCAGCAGTTACCCAGATACGCAGTATTTT.